This T cell receptor (beta chain) is from a study of CD8+CD57+ T cells in acquired aplastic anemia. On the study more broadly: When averaged, DNA from sorted CD4+ and CD8+ cells came to approximately 3 ug.

Notes on this clonotype: What it recognizes is unknown. The junction differs from germline at one of its ends, possibly a read error.

CDR1 is ENHRY, CDR2 SYGVKD, per germline. The CDR3 is made up of 16 amino acids. General study findings and limits: Patients had roughly 29 CD8+ CDR3 sequences in common with controls (the shared set).

TCR beta VDJ and CDR3 profiles were obtained from a genomic DNA template. One entry per CDR3 protein, called by TCRdb with MiXCR from the reads. The data hold about 110,000 distinct CDR3 sequences, with around half observed a single time. The chain links TRBV10-3 to TRBJ1-4; D is unclear. The specimen sequenced was sorted CD4+, CD8+, or CD8+CD57+ T cells (not recorded which) from PBMCs. The clonotype comes from a human donor in good health, serving as a control. The CDR3 sequence: CASSLRGEGTNEKLFF. DNA for the CDR3: TGTGCCAGCAGTCTCCGTGGGGAGGGCACTAATGAAAAACTGTTTTTT.